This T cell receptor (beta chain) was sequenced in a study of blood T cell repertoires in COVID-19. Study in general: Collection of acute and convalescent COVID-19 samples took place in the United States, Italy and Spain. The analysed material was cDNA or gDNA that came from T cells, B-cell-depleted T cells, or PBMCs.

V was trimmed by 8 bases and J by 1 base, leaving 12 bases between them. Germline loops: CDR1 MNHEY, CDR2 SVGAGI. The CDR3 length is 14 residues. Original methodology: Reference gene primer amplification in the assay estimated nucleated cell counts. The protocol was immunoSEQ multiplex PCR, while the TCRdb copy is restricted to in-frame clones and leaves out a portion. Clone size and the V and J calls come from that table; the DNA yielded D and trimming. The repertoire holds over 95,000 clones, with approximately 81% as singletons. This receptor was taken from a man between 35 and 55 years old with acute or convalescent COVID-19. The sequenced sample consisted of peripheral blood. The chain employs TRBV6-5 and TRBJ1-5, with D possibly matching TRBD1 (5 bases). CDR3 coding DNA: TGTGCCAGCGGCCCCGGGGGGAGCAATCAGCCCCAGCATTTT. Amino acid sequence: CASGPGGSNQPQHF.